The T cell receptor (beta chain) under discussion was sequenced for a study of graft-versus-host responses after intestinal transplantation. Study-wide context: Multivisceral, liver-intestinal, or isolated intestinal transplants were received by the recipients.

Repertoires were generated with immunoSEQ multiplex PCR, while TCRdb's copy carries only in-frame clones and drops some. The data hold nearly 100,000 clones, with around 90% observed a single time. The CDR3 is 11 amino acids. CDR1 is SGHVS, CDR2 FQNEAQ, per germline. Germline trimming cut 3 bases from V and 11 bases from J; bases unmatched to any gene: 4. With respect to this clone: No antigen is known for it.

Study conclusions and caveats: Marrow from the recipient contained GvH clones, some of which had appeared first in ileum or blood.

The material sequenced was PBMCs, taken roughly 410 days after intestinal transplant. The chain links TRBV7-8 to TRBJ2-7; TRBD2 matches 7 bases. This TCR was recovered from a human patient who received an intestinal transplant, so some T cells may come from the graft donor. CDR3 residues: CASSLAAGKYF. The CDR3 region has the DNA TGTGCCAGCAGCTTGGCAGCGGGGAAGTACTTC.